This is a list of T cell receptor beta chains from one sample in a study of OX40 agonist ivuxolimab in advanced cancers. Clones were read by immunoSEQ multiplex PCR, and TCRdb kept only the in-frame ones, dropping some. The table lists roughly 53,000 clones, 65% to 85% of them singletons. The specimen comprised CD4+ or CD8+ T cells sorted from blood, sampled in a trial of the OX40 agonist ivuxolimab. All receptors derive from an adult with an advanced solid tumor such as melanoma, head and neck, liver or kidney cancer. Each CDR3 is given with its conserved first and last residue. The D gene is left open where the match is weak. Clone size is stated in some rows and not others, as once, few, many or a class when expanded.

V	J	size	D	DNA	CDR3
TRBV6-5	TRBJ2-1	once	.	TGTGCCAGCAGAGACCTAGCTTTAGGAGGCAATGAGCAGTTCTTC	CASRDLALGGNEQFF
TRBV5-8	TRBJ1-6	.	.	TGTGCCAGCAGCTTGTGGGACGGTAATTCACCCCTCCACTTT	CASSLWDGNSPLHF
TRBV29-1	TRBJ2-5	.	.	TGCAGCGTTGGACTCCAGGGCCAAGAGACCCAGTACTTC	CSVGLQGQETQYF
TRBV2	TRBJ1-5	.	.	TGTGCCAGCAGTGAAATAGGACAGTACAATCAGCCCCAGCATTTT	CASSEIGQYNQPQHF
TRBV19	TRBJ1-5	.	.	TGTGCCAGTAGTATCATACCGGGGCAGCCCCAGCATTTT	CASSIIPGQPQHF
TRBV5-1	TRBJ2-5	.	.	TGCGCCAGCAGAGGGGAGGGACACCGCCAAGAGACCCAGTACTTC	CASRGEGHRQETQYF
TRBV30	TRBJ1-5	.	TRBD1	TGTGCCTGGAGTGTAGGGACAGTGCGGCATTTT	CAWSVGTVRHF
TRBV5-4	TRBJ1-4	.	TRBD1	TGTGCCAGCAGCTTGGGACAGGGCAATGAAAAACTGTTTTTT	CASSLGQGNEKLFF
TRBV2	TRBJ2-7	.	TRBD1	TGTGCCAGCAGTGACAGGGGGTTTTACGAGCAGTACTTC	CASSDRGFYEQYF
TRBV5-6	TRBJ1-2	.	TRBD1	TGTGCCAGCACCCGGGACAGAAAAGACTATGGCTACACCTTC	CASTRDRKDYGYTF
TRBV5-4	TRBJ2-3	.	TRBD1	TGTGCCAGCAGCTTGTTTGGACAGGGAAGAATTGATACGCAGTATTTT	CASSLFGQGRIDTQYF
TRBV10-3	TRBJ2-1	.	.	TGTGCCATCAGTGACGGGCCCTCCACGACGGATGAGCAGTTCTTC	CAISDGPSTTDEQFF
TRBV29-1	TRBJ2-7	.	TRBD1	TGCAGCATAAGAACAGGGGGCGCCTACGAGCAGTACTTC	CSIRTGGAYEQYF
TRBV7-9	TRBJ1-1	.	TRBD1	TGTGCCACCTCAAGGGGGGACAGGGTTGAAGCTTTCTTT	CATSRGDRVEAFF
TRBV9	TRBJ1-2	.	.	TGTGCCAGCAGCCCGAGGGGCGGAGTCTATGGCTACACCTTC	CASSPRGGVYGYTF
TRBV7-2	TRBJ2-7	.	TRBD2	TGTGCCAGCAGCTTAGCGCATGGGACTAGGGACGAGCAGTACTTC	CASSLAHGTRDEQYF
TRBV30	TRBJ1-2	.	TRBD1	TGTGCCTGGGATAAATCAGGGGGCGCTTCTGGCTACACCTTC	CAWDKSGGASGYTF
TRBV2	TRBJ2-5	.	.	TGTGCCAGCAGTGAGAGCAGCCCTTTCCAAGAGACCCAGTACTTC	CASSESSPFQETQYF
TRBV5-8	TRBJ1-5	.	TRBD1	TGTGCCAGCAGCCAGGCTGACAGGGTAGATCAGCCCCAGCATTTT	CASSQADRVDQPQHF
TRBV15	TRBJ2-5	.	.	TGTGCCACCAGCAGAGGAGGGGCACAAGAGACCCAGTACTTC	CATSRGGAQETQYF
TRBV18	TRBJ2-5	.	TRBD2	TGTGCCAGCTCACCACGGACTAGCGGCGGTAACGTACAAGAGACCCAGTACTTC	CASSPRTSGGNVQETQYF
TRBV6-6	TRBJ2-7	.	.	TGTGCCAGCAGTTACTCCCCGCGAGGCACCTACGAGCAGTACTTC	CASSYSPRGTYEQYF
TRBV25-1	TRBJ1-1	.	.	TGTGCCAGCAGTGAATACACGCGAGCTGAAGCTTTCTTT	CASSEYTRAEAFF
TRBV6-1	TRBJ1-6	few	.	TGTGCCAGCGGAGGCCAGTCGAATTCACCCCTCCACTTT	CASGGQSNSPLHF
TRBV7-9	TRBJ1-5	.	.	TGTGCCAGCAGCTCTACCGGGACCTTGGGGGAGCCCCAGCATTTT	CASSSTGTLGEPQHF
TRBV10-2	TRBJ1-1	once	.	TGCGCCAGCGTCATGGGACCGAACACTGAAGCTTTCTTT	CASVMGPNTEAFF
TRBV10-3	TRBJ1-2	.	.	TGTGCCATCAGCCCGCGGACAGAGCTAAATGGCTACACCTTC	CAISPRTELNGYTF
TRBV29-1	TRBJ1-5	.	.	TGCAGCGTTGTTGGGGGCGCGGGTCAGCCCCAGCATTTT	CSVVGGAGQPQHF
TRBV11-1	TRBJ2-5	.	.	TGTGCCAGCAGCCGCGACAGTCAAGAGACCCAGTACTTC	CASSRDSQETQYF
TRBV19	TRBJ2-3	once	.	TGTGCCAGTAGTTTCACAGAGGACACAGATACGCAGTATTTT	CASSFTEDTDTQYF
TRBV6-1	TRBJ2-1	once	TRBD2	TGTGCCAGCAGCGTAGCGGGTGGTGGGTACAATGAGCAGTTCTTC	CASSVAGGGYNEQFF
TRBV5-1	TRBJ2-1	.	.	TGCGCCAGCAGCTTGAGCGGCTCCTACAATGAGCAGTTCTTC	CASSLSGSYNEQFF
TRBV5-1	TRBJ2-7	.	.	TGCGCCAGCAGCCCCGGGAGCACCGGCGAGCAGTACTTC	CASSPGSTGEQYF
TRBV27	TRBJ2-7	.	TRBD2	TGTGCCAGCAGTTCTGTTGGGGGAGGGAGCTCCTACGAGCAGTACTTC	CASSSVGGGSSYEQYF
TRBV6-5	TRBJ2-2	.	.	TGTGCCAGCAACGTAGGGCTACCAACCGGGGAGCTGTTTTTT	CASNVGLPTGELFF
TRBV9	TRBJ1-2	.	.	TGTGCCAGCAGCGTAACCCCCCGGGGCAGGGGATCTGGCTACACCTTC	CASSVTPRGRGSGYTF
TRBV5-1	TRBJ2-2	.	TRBD1	TGCGCCAGCAGCTCCCGGGCAGGGGGCATCGGGGAGCTGTTTTTT	CASSSRAGGIGELFF
TRBV30	TRBJ2-2	.	.	TGTGCCTGGAGTATATCCAGCGGGAACACCGGGGAGCTGTTTTTT	CAWSISSGNTGELFF
TRBV6-1	TRBJ1-2	.	.	TGTGCCAGCATCTTATTACAGACAATTAACTATGGCTACACCTTC	CASILLQTINYGYTF
TRBV6-4	TRBJ2-1	few	.	TGTGCCAGCAGTGAGGGGGACTACAATGAGCAGTTCTTC	CASSEGDYNEQFF
TRBV5-5	TRBJ1-1	.	TRBD1	TGTGCCAGCAGCTCACAACAGGGGTGGAACACTGAAGCTTTCTTT	CASSSQQGWNTEAFF
TRBV5-1	TRBJ1-1	once	TRBD1	TGCGCCAGCAGCACCGGGACAGCGAACACTGAAGCTTTCTTT	CASSTGTANTEAFF
TRBV2	TRBJ1-3	.	.	TGTGCCAGCAGGGACAGTTTGTTCTCTGGAAACACCATATATTTT	CASRDSLFSGNTIYF
TRBV6-5	TRBJ1-2	.	.	TGTGCCAGCAGTTACCGCGTCAGCTATGGCTACACCTTC	CASSYRVSYGYTF
TRBV30	TRBJ2-7	.	TRBD2	TGTGCCTGGAGTGTAGGCCCGGGAGGGGACTACGAGCAGTACTTC	CAWSVGPGGDYEQYF
TRBV18	TRBJ1-1	.	TRBD1	TGTGCCAGCTCACGACAGGGGGCCGGTAGGGATGCTGAAGCTTTCTTT	CASSRQGAGRDAEAFF
TRBV27	TRBJ1-2	once	.	TGTGCCAGCAGTTTATCTTATCGGGCAGCTATTTATGGCTACACCTTC	CASSLSYRAAIYGYTF
TRBV5-6	TRBJ2-2	.	TRBD2	TGTGCCAGCAGCCGACTAGCGGGATCCACCGGGGAGCTGTTTTTT	CASSRLAGSTGELFF
TRBV6-5	TRBJ2-7	.	TRBD1	TGTGCCAGCAGCCAGGGACAGAGGTCCTACGAGCAGTACTTC	CASSQGQRSYEQYF
TRBV6-5	TRBJ2-3	.	.	TGTGCCAGCAGTTACGTACAGGGTGCAGATACGCAGTATTTT	CASSYVQGADTQYF
TRBV28	TRBJ2-1	.	TRBD1	TGTGCCAGCAGCAGGGACAGGGGGCTAAGGGATGAGCAGTTCTTC	CASSRDRGLRDEQFF
TRBV19	TRBJ2-7	.	.	TGTGCCAGTAGTGACGTCTACGAGCAGTACTTC	CASSDVYEQYF
TRBV7-2	TRBJ1-4	.	.	TGTGCCAGCAGCTTAATCCCTGCAACTAATGAAAAACTGTTTTTT	CASSLIPATNEKLFF
TRBV14	TRBJ2-2	.	TRBD2	TGTGCCAGCAGCCAAGTTGGCGGGAGGGCCGCCGGGGAGCTGTTTTTT	CASSQVGGRAAGELFF
TRBV5-4	TRBJ1-2	.	.	TGTGCCAGCAGCTTGGTTGGGGCACGCGTGAATGGCTACACCTTC	CASSLVGARVNGYTF
TRBV27	TRBJ2-3	once	.	TGTGCCAGCAGCCCGCCCCGGGGAACCACAGATACGCAGTATTTT	CASSPPRGTTDTQYF